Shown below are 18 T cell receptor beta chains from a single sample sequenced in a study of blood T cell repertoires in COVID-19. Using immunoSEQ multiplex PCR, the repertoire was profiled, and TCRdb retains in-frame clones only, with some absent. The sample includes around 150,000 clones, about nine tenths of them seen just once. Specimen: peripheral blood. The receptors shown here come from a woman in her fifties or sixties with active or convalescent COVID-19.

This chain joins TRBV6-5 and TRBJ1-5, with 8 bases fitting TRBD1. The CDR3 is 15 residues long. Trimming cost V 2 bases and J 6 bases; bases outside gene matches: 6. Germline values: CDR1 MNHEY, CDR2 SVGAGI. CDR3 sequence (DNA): TGTGCCAGCAGTTACACTCAGGGGGCCACTCAGCCCCAGCATTTT. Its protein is CASSYTQGATQPQHF.

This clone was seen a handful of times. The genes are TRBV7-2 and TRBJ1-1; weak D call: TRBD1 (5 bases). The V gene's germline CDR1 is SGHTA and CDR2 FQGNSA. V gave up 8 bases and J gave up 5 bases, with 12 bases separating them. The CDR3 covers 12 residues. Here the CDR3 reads CASSGTITEAFF. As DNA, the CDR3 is TGTGCCAGCTCCGGGACTATAACTGAAGCTTTCTTT.

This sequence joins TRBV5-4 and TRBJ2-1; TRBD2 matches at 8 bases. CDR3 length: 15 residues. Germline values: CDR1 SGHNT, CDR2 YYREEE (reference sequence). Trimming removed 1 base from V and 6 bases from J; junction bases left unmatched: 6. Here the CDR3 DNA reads TGTGCCAGCAGCTTGAAAGCCGGGGGGGGCAATGAGCAGTTCTTC. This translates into CASSLKAGGGNEQFF.

The CDR3 region is CASSPGQNYNSPLHF. Here the CDR3 DNA reads TGTGCCAGCAGCCCGGGACAGAACTATAATTCACCCCTCCACTTT. V usage is TRBV5-8 and J usage is TRBJ1-6; 7 bases match TRBD1. In germline, CDR1 is SGHTS, CDR2 YDEGEE. V gave up 4 bases and J gave up 3 bases; unmatched junction bases: 4. CDR3 size: 15 residues.

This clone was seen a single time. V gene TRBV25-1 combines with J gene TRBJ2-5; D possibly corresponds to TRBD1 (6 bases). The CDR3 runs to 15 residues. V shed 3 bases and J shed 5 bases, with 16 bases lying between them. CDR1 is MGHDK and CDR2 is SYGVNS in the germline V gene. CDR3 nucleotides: TGTGCCAGCAGTGAGACCGGGACACCTGGGGAGACCCAGTACTTC. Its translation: CASSETGTPGETQYF.

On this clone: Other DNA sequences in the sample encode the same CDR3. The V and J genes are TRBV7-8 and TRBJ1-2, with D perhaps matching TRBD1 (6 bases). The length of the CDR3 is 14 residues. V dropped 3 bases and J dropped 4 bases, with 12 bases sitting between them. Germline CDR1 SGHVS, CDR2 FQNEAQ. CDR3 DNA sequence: TGTGCCAGCAGCTTGGCGACAGGCTCCTATGGCTACACCTTC. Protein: CASSLATGSYGYTF. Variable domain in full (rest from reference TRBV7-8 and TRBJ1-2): GAGVSQSPRYKVAKRGQDVALRCDPISGHVSLFWYQQALGQGPEFLTYFQNEAQLDKSGLPSDRFFAERPEGSVSTLKIQRTQQEDSAVYLCASSLATGSYGYTFGSGTRLTVV.

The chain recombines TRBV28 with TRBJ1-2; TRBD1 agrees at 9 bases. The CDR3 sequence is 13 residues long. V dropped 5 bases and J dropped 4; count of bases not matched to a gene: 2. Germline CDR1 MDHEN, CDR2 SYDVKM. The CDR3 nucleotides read TGTGCCAGCAGTGGGACAGGGACCTATGGCTACACCTTC. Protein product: CASSGTGTYGYTF.

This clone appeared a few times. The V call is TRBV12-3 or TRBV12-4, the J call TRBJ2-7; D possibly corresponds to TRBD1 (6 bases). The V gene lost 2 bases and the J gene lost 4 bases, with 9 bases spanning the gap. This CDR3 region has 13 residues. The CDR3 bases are TGTGCCAGCAGTTTACGCAGGGGTTACGAGCAGTACTTC. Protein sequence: CASSLRRGYEQYF.

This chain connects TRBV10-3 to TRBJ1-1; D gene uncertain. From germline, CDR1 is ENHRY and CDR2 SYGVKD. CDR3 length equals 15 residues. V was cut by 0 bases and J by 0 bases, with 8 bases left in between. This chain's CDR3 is CAISESQVLNTEAFF. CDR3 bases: TGTGCCATCAGTGAGTCGCAGGTACTGAACACTGAAGCTTTCTTT.

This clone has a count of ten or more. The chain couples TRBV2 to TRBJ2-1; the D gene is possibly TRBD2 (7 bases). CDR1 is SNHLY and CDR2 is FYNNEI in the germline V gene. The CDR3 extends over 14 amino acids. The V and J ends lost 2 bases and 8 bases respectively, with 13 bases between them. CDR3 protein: CASSERGAMHEQFF. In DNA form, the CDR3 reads TGTGCCAGCAGTGAACGGGGGGCTATGCATGAGCAGTTCTTC.

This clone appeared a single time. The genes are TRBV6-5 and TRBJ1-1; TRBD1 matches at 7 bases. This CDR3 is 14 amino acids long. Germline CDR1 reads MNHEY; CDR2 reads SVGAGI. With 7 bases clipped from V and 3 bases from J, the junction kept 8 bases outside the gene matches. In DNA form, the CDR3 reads TGTGCCAGCAATCCGACAGGGTTTGACACTGAAGCTTTCTTT. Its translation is CASNPTGFDTEAFF.

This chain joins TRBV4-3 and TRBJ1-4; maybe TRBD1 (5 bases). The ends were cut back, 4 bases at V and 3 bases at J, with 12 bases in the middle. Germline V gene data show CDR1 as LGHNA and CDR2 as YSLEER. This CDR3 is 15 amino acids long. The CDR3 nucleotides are TGCGCCAGCAGCCCAAGGGGTTTGGCTAATGAAAAACTGTTTTTT. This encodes CASSPRGLANEKLFF.

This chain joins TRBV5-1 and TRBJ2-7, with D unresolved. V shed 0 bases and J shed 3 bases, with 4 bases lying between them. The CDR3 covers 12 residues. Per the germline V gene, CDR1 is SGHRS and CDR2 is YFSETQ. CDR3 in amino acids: CASSLGDYEQYF. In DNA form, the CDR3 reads TGCGCCAGCAGCTTGGGAGACTACGAGCAGTACTTC.

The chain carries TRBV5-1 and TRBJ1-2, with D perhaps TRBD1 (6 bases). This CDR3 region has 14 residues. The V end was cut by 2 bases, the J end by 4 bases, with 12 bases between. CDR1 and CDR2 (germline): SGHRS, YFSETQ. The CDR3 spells CASSLRGMTYGYTF. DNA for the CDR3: TGCGCCAGCAGCTTAAGGGGGATGACCTATGGCTACACCTTC.

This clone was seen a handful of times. The CDR3 loop is CASSPSQGTAEKLFF. CDR3 sequence (DNA): TGCGCCAGCAGCCCATCACAGGGTACGGCGGAAAAACTGTTTTTT. The rearrangement links TRBV5-1 to TRBJ1-4; maybe TRBD1 (6 bases). Germline assignment: CDR1 SGHRS and CDR2 YFSETQ. Deletions cut 4 bases from V and 8 bases from J, with 18 bases between. The CDR3 sequence is 15 residues long. Together with reference TRBV5-1 and TRBJ1-4, the CDR3 gives the full variable domain: KAGVTQTPRYLIKTRGQQVTLSCSPISGHRSVSWYQQTPGQGLQFLFEYFSETQRNKGNFPGRFSGRQFSNSRSEMNVSTLELGDSALYLCASSPSQGTAEKLFFGSGTQLSVL.

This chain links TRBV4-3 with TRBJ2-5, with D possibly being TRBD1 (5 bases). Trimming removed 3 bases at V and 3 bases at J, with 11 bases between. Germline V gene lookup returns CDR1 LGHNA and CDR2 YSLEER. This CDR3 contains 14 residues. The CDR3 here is CASSQGQGEETQYF. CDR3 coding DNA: TGCGCCAGCAGCCAGGGGCAAGGGGAAGAGACCCAGTACTTC.

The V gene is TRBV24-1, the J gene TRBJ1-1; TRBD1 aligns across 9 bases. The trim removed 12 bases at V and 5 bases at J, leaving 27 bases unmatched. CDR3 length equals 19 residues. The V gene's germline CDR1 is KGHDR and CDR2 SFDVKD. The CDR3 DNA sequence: TGTGCCCTCTCCAGCCACTGGGACAGGGACTTGTATCTTAAAACTGAAGCTTTCTTT. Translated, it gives CALSSHWDRDLYLKTEAFF.

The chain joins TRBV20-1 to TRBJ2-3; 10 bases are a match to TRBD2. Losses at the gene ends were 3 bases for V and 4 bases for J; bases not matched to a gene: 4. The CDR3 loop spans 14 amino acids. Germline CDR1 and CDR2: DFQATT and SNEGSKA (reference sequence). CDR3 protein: CSASLTSGPDTQYF. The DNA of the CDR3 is TGCAGTGCTAGTTTGACTAGCGGGCCAGATACGCAGTATTTT.